Following are 18 T cell receptor beta chains from one sample sequenced in a study of control samples from healthy donors and cancer patients. Clones were read by immunoSEQ multiplex PCR, and TCRdb kept only the in-frame ones, dropping some. The repertoire holds fewer than 500,000 clones, with 75% to 95% as singletons. Specimen: PBMCs. The receptors come from a man in his forties or fifties with head and neck cancer.

As to this clone: This same CDR3 is encoded by further DNA sequences in the sample. The V and J genes are TRBV20-1 and TRBJ1-1; D unclear. The CDR3 runs 11 residues. Per the germline V gene, CDR1 is DFQATT and CDR2 is SNEGSKA (reference sequence). CDR3 sequence: CSAGGNTEAFF. CDR3 DNA: TGCAGCGCGGGTGGGAACACTGAAGCTTTCTTT.

This sequence joins TRBV24-1 and TRBJ2-2; TRBD2 aligns across 7 bases. Per the germline V gene, CDR1 is KGHDR and CDR2 is SFDVKD. Trimming took 4 bases from V and 0 from J; bases not matched to a gene: 4. The CDR3 extends over 16 amino acids. The CDR3: CATSDPSGANTGELFF. The CDR3 nucleotides are TGTGCCACCAGTGACCCCAGCGGGGCGAACACCGGGGAGCTGTTTTTT.

J is TRBJ2-3 and V is TRBV2; 9 nucleotides line up with TRBD2. J gave up 1 base and V 0 bases, and 8 bases lay outside the gene matches. The CDR3 is 18 amino acids. The V gene's germline CDR1 is SNHLY and CDR2 FYNNEI. CDR3 nucleotides: TGTGCCAGCAGTGAAGCGGTTAGCGGGGGCCAACGCACAGATACGCAGTATTTT. Translation gives CASSEAVSGGQRTDTQYF.

V gene TRBV6-5 combines with J gene TRBJ1-5; 7 nucleotides agree with TRBD1. With V trimmed by 9 bases and J by 5 bases, 10 bases remained unmatched. Germline CDR1 MNHEY, CDR2 SVGAGI. This CDR3 has 14 residues. CDR3 DNA sequence: TGTGCCAGTGGAAAGGACAGGACCCATCAGCCCCAGCATTTT. Its translation: CASGKDRTHQPQHF.

In its sample, this clone was seen once. This chain connects TRBV5-6 to TRBJ2-2; no definite D call. The germline gives CDR1 SGHDT, CDR2 YYEEEE. Trimming took 5 bases from V and 0 from J, leaving 11 bases between them. CDR3 length: 15 amino acids. CDR3: CASSQDLTNTGELFF. The CDR3 coding sequence is TGTGCCAGCAGTCAGGACCTAACGAACACCGGGGAGCTGTTTTTT.

This clone has just a few counts. The V and J genes are TRBV28 and TRBJ1-5; D remains unclear. V gave up 5 bases and J gave up 4 bases, with 36 bases separating them. This CDR3 is built from 22 residues. Germline V gene lookup returns CDR1 MDHEN and CDR2 SYDVKM. The CDR3 DNA is TGTGCCAGCAGTACTAATATGAGGGTATTTAGCTTGAACAGTGGAAGAAATCAGCCCCAGCATTTT. Encoded protein: CASSTNMRVFSLNSGRNQPQHF.

The V gene is TRBV5-1, the J gene TRBJ2-7, with D perhaps being TRBD1 or TRBD2 (5 bases each). V was pared by 3 bases and J by 2 bases, with 21 bases between. This CDR3 region has 17 residues. Germline V CDR1 and CDR2: SGHRS, YFSETQ. The CDR3 sequence is CASSWPYRGPITYEQYF. The CDR3 coding sequence is TGCGCCAGCAGCTGGCCCTATCGGGGACCGATCACCTACGAGCAGTACTTC.

V usage is TRBV7-2 and J usage is TRBJ2-5; the D is unclear. Trimming took 1 base from V and 7 from J, leaving 13 bases between them. The CDR3 is 14 amino acids. Per the germline V gene, CDR1 is SGHTA and CDR2 is FQGNSA. The CDR3 loop reads CASSLESGRTTQYF. DNA of the CDR3: TGTGCCAGCAGCTTAGAATCCGGACGGACGACCCAGTACTTC.

This clone was seen a few times. The chain employs TRBV14 and TRBJ2-7; D may correspond to TRBD1 or TRBD2 (5 bases each). Germline CDR1 and CDR2: SGHDN and FVKESK. CDR3 size: 15 residues. Trimming shortened V by 4 bases and J by 1 base, and 14 bases separated the two germline ends. The CDR3 region is CASSLWDGVSYEQYF. The DNA for the CDR3 is TGTGCCAGCAGCCTTTGGGACGGAGTTTCCTACGAGCAGTACTTC.

The chain carries TRBV11-2 and TRBJ1-1; unclear D gene. Per the germline V gene, CDR1 is SGHAT and CDR2 is FQNNGV. The CDR3 runs 14 residues. With 0 bases removed from V and 1 base from J, the gap between germline ends came to 6 bases. This CDR3 is CASSLDFQNTEAFF. CDR3 DNA sequence: TGTGCCAGCAGCTTAGATTTTCAGAACACTGAAGCTTTCTTT. Combining the CDR3 with reference TRBV11-2 and TRBJ1-1 gives the whole variable domain EAGVAQSPRYKIIEKRQSVAFWCNPISGHATLYWYQQILGQGPKLLIQFQNNGVVDDSQLPKDRFSAERLKGVDSTLKIQPAKLEDSAVYLCASSLDFQNTEAFFGQGTRLTVV.

This sequence joins TRBV5-5 and TRBJ1-5; tentative D call: TRBD1 (5 bases). V lost 0 bases to trimming and J lost 7 bases, with 14 bases between them. Per germline, CDR1 SGHKS and CDR2 YYEKEE (reference sequence). The CDR3 extends over 15 amino acids. The CDR3 sequence: CASSLGQTLGQPQHF. The CDR3 DNA reads TGTGCCAGCAGCTTGGGACAGACCTTGGGGCAGCCCCAGCATTTT. Together with reference TRBV5-5 and TRBJ1-5, the CDR3 gives the full variable domain: DAGVTQSPTHLIKTRGQQVTLRCSPISGHKSVSWYQQVLGQGPQFIFQYYEKEERGRGNFPDRFSARQFPNYSSELNVNALLLGDSALYLCASSLGQTLGQPQHFGDGTRLSIL.

The gene calls are TRBV4-1 and TRBJ1-3; D is undetermined. Germline V lookup: CDR1 MGHRA, CDR2 YSYEKL. Between the trimmed V and J ends, which lost 4 bases and 0 bases, there was a span of 10 bases. The CDR3 is made up of 15 amino acids. The CDR3 DNA follows: TGCGCCAGCAGCCCGAGGGTACTCTCTGGAAACACCATATATTTT. It translates to CASSPRVLSGNTIYF.

The rearrangement joins TRBV30 to TRBJ1-5, with a weak D call TRBD1 (6 bases). V was cut by 1 base and J by 2 bases, with 15 bases left in between. CDR1 and CDR2 (germline): GTSNPN, SVGIG (reference sequence). The CDR3 is 16 amino acids. In DNA, the CDR3 is TGTGCCTGGAGTGCTGACGGGGGGCCTGGCAATCAGCCCCAGCATTTT. Its translation: CAWSADGGPGNQPQHF.

This clone was seen only once. This chain links TRBV11-3 with TRBJ2-3; D is undetermined. With 4 bases removed from V and 1 base from J, the gap between germline ends came to 12 bases. CDR1 SGHNT and CDR2 YENEEA come from the germline V gene. The CDR3 sequence is 15 residues long. CDR3 sequence (DNA): TGTGCCAGCAGCTGGGGTCTACACCGCACAGATACGCAGTATTTT. This translates into CASSWGLHRTDTQYF.

The chain has TRBV4-3 and TRBJ1-5; 10 bases match TRBD1. This CDR3 spans 15 amino acids. The trim removed 1 base at V and 6 bases at J, leaving 3 bases unmatched. The germline CDR1 and CDR2 sequences are LGHNA and YSLEER. CDR3 residues: CASSQARTGGQPQHF. The CDR3 DNA follows: TGCGCCAGCAGCCAAGCGAGGACAGGGGGTCAGCCCCAGCATTTT.

V and J are TRBV5-1 and TRBJ2-1; D unresolved. The CDR3 extends over 17 amino acids. The germline V and J ends were trimmed by 3 bases and 1 base, with 17 bases remaining between them. In germline, CDR1 is SGHRS, CDR2 YFSETQ. The DNA for the CDR3 is TGCGCCAGCAGCTCCGACAAGTTATCTAGGTCCTACAATGAGCAGTTCTTC. Translation: CASSSDKLSRSYNEQFF.

This chain joins TRBV25-1 and TRBJ2-5, with TRBD1 identical over 7 bases. With V trimmed by 1 base and J by 4 bases, 3 bases remained unmatched. CDR3 length: 14 residues. Germline loops: CDR1 MGHDK, CDR2 SYGVNS. DNA of the CDR3: TGTGCCAGCAGTGAATGGGACAGACTAGAGACCCAGTACTTC. This encodes CASSEWDRLETQYF.

The chain combines TRBV5-6 with TRBJ1-5, with D perhaps TRBD1 (5 bases). The CDR3 is made up of 15 amino acids. The germline V and J ends were trimmed by 0 bases and 7 bases, with 14 bases remaining between them. Germline V CDR1 and CDR2: SGHDT, YYEEEE. The CDR3 sequence: CASSLVGGSQQPQHF. CDR3 nucleotides: TGTGCCAGCAGCTTGGTCGGGGGGTCACAACAGCCCCAGCATTTT.